The sequence of this T cell receptor beta chain was determined in a study of regulatory T cells in long-lasting Graves disease. This clonotype was picked up many times. To make TCR beta libraries, researchers used iRepertoire HTBI primers and Arm-PCR of CDR3 regions. From the multiplex PCR reads, TCRdb called clonotypes with MiXCR, one entry per CDR3 protein. The sample lists 680,000 or so distinct CDR3 sequences, roughly 15% occurring once. Time point specified: newly diagnosed GD, antithyroid drugs for less than 3 months. PBMC-derived RNA was used for the TCR library. This same sample was also part of a study on T cells in Graves' hyperthyroidism and ophthalmopathy.

The source of this sequence is a woman in her twenties or thirties with Graves disease. Material: peripheral blood mononuclear cells (PBMCs), obtained at new diagnosis, from a patient treated with antithyroid drugs.

The DNA for the CDR3 is TGCAGCGTTGTGACAGGGCAGATAGACGAGCAGTACTTC. Translated, it gives CSVVTGQIDEQYF. The rearrangement links TRBV29-1 to TRBJ2-7; 7 bases align to TRBD1. This CDR3 contains 13 residues. Germline trimming cut 4 bases from V and 5 bases from J; bases unmatched to any gene: 8. The germline V gene has CDR1 SQVTM and CDR2 ANQGSEA.